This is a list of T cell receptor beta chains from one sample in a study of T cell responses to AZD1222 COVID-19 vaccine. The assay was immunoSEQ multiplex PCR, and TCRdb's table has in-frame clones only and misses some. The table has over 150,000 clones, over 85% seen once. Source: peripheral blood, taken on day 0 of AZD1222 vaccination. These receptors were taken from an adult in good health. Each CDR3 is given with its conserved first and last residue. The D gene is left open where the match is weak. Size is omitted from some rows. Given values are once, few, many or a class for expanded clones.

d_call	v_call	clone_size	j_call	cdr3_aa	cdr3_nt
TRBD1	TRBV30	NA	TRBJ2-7	CAWGDRDYEQYF	TGTGCCTGGGGAGACAGGGATTACGAGCAGTACTTC
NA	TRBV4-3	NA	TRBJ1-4	CASSPEGWTNEKLFF	TGCGCCAGCAGCCCCGAAGGGTGGACTAATGAAAAACTGTTTTTT
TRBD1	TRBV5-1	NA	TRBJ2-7	CASSSGTGSEQYF	TGCGCCAGCAGCTCCGGGACAGGGTCCGAGCAGTACTTC
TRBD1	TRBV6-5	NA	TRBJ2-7	CASSPRTGGYEQYF	TGTGCCAGCAGTCCGAGGACAGGGGGCTACGAGCAGTACTTC
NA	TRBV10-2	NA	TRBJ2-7	CASSDSEGLFTYEQYF	TGCGCCAGCAGTGATAGTGAGGGGCTTTTCACCTACGAGCAGTACTTC
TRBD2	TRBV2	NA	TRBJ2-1	CASSAELAGLTDNEQFF	TGTGCCAGCAGTGCAGAACTAGCGGGGCTGACGGACAATGAGCAGTTCTTC
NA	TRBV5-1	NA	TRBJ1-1	CASSLFKAGWGAFF	TGCGCCAGCAGCTTGTTCAAGGCGGGTTGGGGAGCTTTCTTT
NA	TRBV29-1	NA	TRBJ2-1	CSVVGKEQFF	TGCAGCGTTGTTGGGAAGGAGCAGTTCTTC
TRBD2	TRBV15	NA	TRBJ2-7	CATSRDVRGGREQYF	TGTGCCACCAGCAGAGACGTTCGGGGGGGTCGCGAGCAGTACTTC
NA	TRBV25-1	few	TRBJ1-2	CASSAGTYGYTF	TGTGCCAGCAGTGCAGGGACCTATGGCTACACCTTC
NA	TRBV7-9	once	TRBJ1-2	CASSFDDRINGYTF	TGTGCCAGCAGCTTTGATGACAGGATCAATGGCTACACCTTC
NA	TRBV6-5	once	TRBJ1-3	CASRRQDLSGNTIYF	TGTGCCAGCAGGCGACAGGACCTCTCTGGAAACACCATATATTTT
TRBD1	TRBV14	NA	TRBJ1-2	CASSQGSTDRAGGYTF	TGTGCCAGCAGCCAAGGTTCAACGGACAGGGCCGGCGGCTACACCTTC
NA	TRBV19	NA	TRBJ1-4	CASSLHGPGEKLFF	TGTGCCAGTAGTTTACATGGTCCGGGTGAAAAACTGTTTTTT
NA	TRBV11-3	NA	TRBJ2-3	CASSLGPNTDTQYF	TGTGCCAGCAGCTTAGGCCCGAATACAGATACGCAGTATTTT
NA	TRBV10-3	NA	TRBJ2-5	CASRDGTQETQYF	TGTGCCAGCAGGGACGGGACCCAAGAGACCCAGTACTTC
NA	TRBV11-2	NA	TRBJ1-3	CASSATTGNTIYF	TGTGCCAGCAGCGCGACAACTGGAAACACCATATATTTT
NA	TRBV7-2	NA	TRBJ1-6	CASSSLYNSPLHF	TGTGCCAGCAGCTCCCTCTATAATTCACCCCTCCACTTT
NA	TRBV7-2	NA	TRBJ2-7	CASSLRFGLSEQYF	TGTGCCAGCAGCTTACGCTTCGGACTTTCCGAGCAGTACTTC
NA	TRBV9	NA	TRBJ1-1	CASSVVDTNTEAFF	TGTGCCAGCAGCGTTGTCGACACCAACACTGAAGCTTTCTTT
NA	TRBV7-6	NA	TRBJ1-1	CASSLSRDQNTEAFF	TGTGCCAGCAGCTTAAGTCGGGACCAGAACACTGAAGCTTTCTTT
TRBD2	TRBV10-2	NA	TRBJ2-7	CASSLSGTLSYEQYF	TGCGCCAGCAGCCTTAGCGGGACACTCTCCTACGAGCAGTACTTC
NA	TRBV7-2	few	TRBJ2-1	CASSLNPPNEQFF	TGTGCCAGCAGCTTAAACCCCCCCAATGAGCAGTTCTTC
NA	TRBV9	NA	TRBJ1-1	CASSVLQADLPTAEAFF	TGTGCCAGCAGCGTCCTCCAGGCTGATCTACCGACAGCGGAAGCTTTCTTT
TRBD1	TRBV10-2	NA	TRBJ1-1	CASSAKTGSSEAFF	TGCGCCAGCAGTGCTAAGACAGGGAGTTCTGAAGCTTTCTTT
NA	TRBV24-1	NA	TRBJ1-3	CATSDSRSGHTIYF	TGTGCCACCAGTGATTCCCGCTCGGGGCACACCATATATTTT
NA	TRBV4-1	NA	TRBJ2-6	CASSQIDMGTLGANVLTF	TGCGCCAGCAGCCAAATAGACATGGGTACTCTGGGGGCCAACGTCCTGACTTTC
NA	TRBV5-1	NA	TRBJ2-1	CASGSHPEESYNEQFF	TGCGCCAGCGGATCCCACCCCGAGGAGTCCTACAATGAGCAGTTCTTC
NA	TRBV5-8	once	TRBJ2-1	CASSLGGLSYNEQFF	TGTGCCAGCAGCCTGGGGGGCCTGTCCTACAATGAGCAGTTCTTC
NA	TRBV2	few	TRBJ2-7	CASSVQVADYEQYF	TGTGCCAGCAGTGTGCAGGTAGCGGACTACGAGCAGTACTTC
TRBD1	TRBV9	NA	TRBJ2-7	CASSLGQGFYEQYF	TGTGCCAGCAGCCTAGGACAGGGGTTCTACGAGCAGTACTTC
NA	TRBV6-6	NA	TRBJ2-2	CASSYLQNTGELFF	TGTGCCAGCAGTTACTTACAAAACACCGGGGAGCTGTTTTTT
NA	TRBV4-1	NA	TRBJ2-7	CASSQEKGPIF	TGCGCCAGCAGCCAAGAGAAGGGGCCTATTTTC
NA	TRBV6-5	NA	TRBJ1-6	CASSYSGSSPLHF	TGTGCCAGCAGTTACTCGGGGAGTTCACCCCTCCACTTT
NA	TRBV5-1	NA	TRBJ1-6	CASSGAHSPLHF	TGCGCCAGCAGTGGGGCTCACTCACCCCTCCACTTT
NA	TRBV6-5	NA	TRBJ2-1	CASRLDAHNEQFF	TGTGCCAGCAGATTAGACGCACACAATGAGCAGTTCTTC
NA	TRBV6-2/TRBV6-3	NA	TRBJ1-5	CASSNRAGQPQHF	TGTGCCAGCAGTAACAGGGCGGGTCAGCCCCAGCATTTT
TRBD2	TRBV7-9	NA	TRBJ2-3	CASSFNSGTGTDTQYF	TGTGCCAGCAGCTTCAATAGCGGGACCGGTACAGATACGCAGTATTTT
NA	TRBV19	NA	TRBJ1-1	CASSTPPGTEAFF	TGTGCCAGTAGTACCCCCCCGGGCACTGAAGCTTTCTTT
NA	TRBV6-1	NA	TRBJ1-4	CASSEASAPGRGEKLFF	TGTGCCAGCAGTGAAGCCAGTGCCCCAGGCCGTGGGGAAAAACTGTTTTTT
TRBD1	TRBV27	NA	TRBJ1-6	CASSPGQGEYNSPLHF	TGTGCCAGCAGTCCTGGACAGGGGGAATATAATTCACCCCTCCACTTT
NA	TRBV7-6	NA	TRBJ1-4	CASSNPGGPSGTTNEKLFF	TGTGCCAGCAGCAACCCGGGAGGCCCCTCAGGGACAACTAATGAAAAACTGTTTTTT
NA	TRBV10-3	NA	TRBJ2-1	CATSLRDEQFF	TGTGCCACCAGTTTACGGGATGAGCAGTTCTTC
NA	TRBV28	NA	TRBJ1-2	CASSLQRQDEKANYGYTF	TGTGCCAGCAGTTTACAAAGACAGGACGAAAAAGCTAACTATGGCTACACCTTC
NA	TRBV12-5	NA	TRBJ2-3	CASGLPEDTQYF	TGTGCTAGTGGTTTGCCGGAAGATACGCAGTATTTT
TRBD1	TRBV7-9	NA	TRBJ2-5	CASSLGTVQETQYF	TGTGCCAGCAGCCTGGGGACAGTCCAAGAGACCCAGTACTTC
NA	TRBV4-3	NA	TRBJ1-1	CASSQRKMNTEAFF	TGCGCCAGCAGCCAAAGGAAGATGAACACTGAAGCTTTCTTT